What follows are 21 T cell receptor beta chains derived from one specimen sequenced in a study of T-cell reconstitution after alpha-beta-depleted transplantation in children. Unique molecular identifiers were used to barcode this TCRbeta library. TCRdb fed the PCR reads into MiXCR, producing one record per CDR3 protein. The table includes approximately 650,000 distinct CDR3 sequences, around 12% detected once. The input for sequencing was PBMCs, taken before TCRalphabeta/CD19-depleted stem cell transplant. The receptors originated from a girl aged 2 to 10 with congenital amegakaryocytic thrombocytopenia, due to receive a stem cell transplant.

This clonotype was found many times. The V call is TRBV12-3 or TRBV12-4, the J call TRBJ2-1; D gene uncertain. The CDR3 is 11 residues long. Trimming left V 3 bases short and J 9 bases short, with 6 bases between. As DNA, the CDR3 is TGTGCCAGCAGTTTTAAACTTGAGCAGTTCTTC. This gives the protein CASSFKLEQFF.

The count of this clonotype is one. The chain recombines TRBV7-6 with TRBJ2-7; D remains ambiguous. The germline CDR1 and CDR2 sequences are SGHVS and FNYEAQ. Trimming stripped 1 base from V and 2 bases from J, with 12 bases between. The CDR3 is 15 residues long. CDR3 sequence (DNA): TGTGCCAGCAGCTTAGTGTCAGCCGGCCCCTACGAGCAGTACTTC. This gives the protein CASSLVSAGPYEQYF.

The chain combines TRBV12-3 or TRBV12-4 with TRBJ1-1; D unresolved. Trimming stripped 1 base from V and 4 bases from J, with 10 bases between. The CDR3 totals 14 residues. The CDR3 here is CASSLGGMSTEAFF. The CDR3 DNA follows: TGTGCCAGCAGTTTAGGTGGTATGAGCACTGAAGCTTTCTTT.

This clonotype was counted ten times or more. This rearrangement joins TRBV20-1 to TRBJ2-5; TRBD1 is a possible D gene (5 bases). Per germline, CDR1 DFQATT and CDR2 SNEGSKA (reference sequence). The length of the CDR3 is 12 residues. V was trimmed by 7 bases and J by 2 bases, leaving 11 bases between them. Here the CDR3 DNA reads TGCAGTGTTATAACAGGACAAGAGACCCAGTACTTC. Translation gives CSVITGQETQYF.

This clonotype was observed a few times. This rearrangement joins TRBV6-2 or TRBV6-3 to TRBJ2-5; D is perhaps TRBD1 (5 bases). Germline CDR1 MNHEY, CDR2 SVGEGT. With 1 base removed from V and 4 bases from J, the gap between germline ends came to 37 bases. The CDR3 is made up of 23 amino acids. The CDR3 is CASSYLGFFRDSERFEIRETQYF. In DNA, the CDR3 is TGTGCCAGCAGTTACTTGGGCTTTTTCCGCGACAGCGAACGATTCGAGATCCGAGAGACCCAGTACTTC.

This clonotype showed up many times. This chain links TRBV25-1 with TRBJ2-7, with 7 bases matching TRBD2. CDR3 size: 15 residues. CDR1 and CDR2 from the germline V gene are MGHDK and SYGVNS. V lost 4 bases and J lost 6; bases outside the gene matches: 12. CDR3 sequence: CASSASSGPALEQYF. The DNA of the CDR3 is TGTGCCAGCAGTGCTTCTAGCGGACCGGCTCTCGAGCAGTACTTC.

This clonotype was recorded many times. J is TRBJ2-1 and V is TRBV29-1; unclear D gene. The CDR3 is 16 residues long. Trimming pared 2 bases from V and 0 bases from J, leaving 14 bases between. Germline V CDR1 and CDR2: SQVTM, ANQGSEA. CDR3 sequence (DNA): TGCAGCGTTGAATCTCCGGCAGCGAGCTCCTACAATGAGCAGTTCTTC. It encodes CSVESPAASSYNEQFF.

This clonotype was recorded many times. The gene calls are TRBV29-1 and TRBJ2-1; 12 bases align to TRBD2. The V and J ends lost 6 bases and 8 bases, in that order; junction bases with no gene match: 5. Germline V CDR1 and CDR2: SQVTM, ANQGSEA. The CDR3 runs 13 residues. CDR3 DNA: TGCAGCGTGGGACTAGCGGGTGGGTATGAGCAGTTCTTC. It translates to CSVGLAGGYEQFF.

The genes are TRBV20-1 and TRBJ2-3; 7 positions agree with TRBD2. The length of the CDR3 is 13 residues. The trim removed 1 base at V and 5 bases at J, leaving 3 bases unmatched. Germline V gene lookup returns CDR1 DFQATT and CDR2 SNEGSKA (reference sequence). CDR3 protein: CSARGGGVDTQYF. CDR3 in DNA: TGCAGTGCTAGAGGGGGGGGGGTAGATACGCAGTATTTT.

This chain connects TRBV5-1 to TRBJ2-1, with 12 bases matching TRBD2. The germline gives CDR1 SGHRS, CDR2 YFSETQ. The CDR3 length is 17 residues. J gave up 7 bases and V 0 bases, and 8 bases lay outside the gene matches. The CDR3: CASSLAAGLAGWNEQFF. CDR3 nucleotide sequence: TGCGCCAGCAGCTTGGCGGCAGGACTAGCGGGATGGAATGAGCAGTTCTTC. The complete variable domain, with remaining parts taken from reference TRBV5-1 and TRBJ2-1, reads KAGVTQTPRYLIKTRGQQVTLSCSPISGHRSVSWYQQTPGQGLQFLFEYFSETQRNKGNFPGRFSGRQFSNSRSEMNVSTLELGDSALYLCASSLAAGLAGWNEQFFGPGTRLTVL.

This clonotype was picked up many times. The V call is TRBV5-1, the J call TRBJ2-7; D gene uncertain. Trimming left V 4 bases short and J 1 base short, with 9 bases between. CDR3 length: 13 residues. Germline assignment: CDR1 SGHRS and CDR2 YFSETQ. The DNA of the CDR3 is TGCGCCAGCAGCATAGTCGGATCCTACGAGCAGTACTTC. Encoded protein: CASSIVGSYEQYF.

The chain uses TRBV28 and TRBJ1-4, with 8 bases aligning to TRBD1. CDR1 and CDR2 (germline): MDHEN, SYDVKM. The J segment lost 8 bases and the V segment lost 6 bases, leaving 5 bases of the junction unmatched. The CDR3 length is 13 residues. The CDR3 bases are TGTGCCAGCAGCATCGGGACAGGCGAAAAACTGTTTTTT. It codes for CASSIGTGEKLFF. Supplemented by reference TRBV28 and TRBJ1-4, the full variable domain reads DVKVTQSSRYLVKRTGEKVFLECVQDMDHENMFWYRQDPGLGLRLIYFSYDVKMKEKGDIPEGYSVSREKKERFSLILESASTNQTSMYLCASSIGTGEKLFFGSGTQLSVL.

This clonotype was detected a few times. The chain couples TRBV5-4 to TRBJ2-1; no clear D. The V end was cut by 4 bases, the J end by 5 bases, with 16 bases between. In germline, CDR1 is SGHNT, CDR2 YYREEE (reference sequence). The CDR3 runs 15 residues. The CDR3 region has the DNA TGTGCCAGCAGCGCCAAGGTGAATCAGGACAATGAGCAGTTCTTC. It specifies CASSAKVNQDNEQFF.

This clonotype was counted at least ten times. J is TRBJ2-4 and V is TRBV15, with 7 bases aligning to TRBD1. V lost 3 bases, J lost 3 bases, and 5 bases stayed unmatched. Looked up from germline, CDR1 is LNHNV and CDR2 is YYDKDF (reference sequence). CDR3 size: 15 residues. The CDR3 sequence: CATSRDRDSKNIQYF. For the CDR3, the DNA is TGTGCCACCAGCAGGGACCGGGACAGCAAAAACATTCAGTACTTC.

This chain links TRBV12-3 or TRBV12-4 with TRBJ1-5, with TRBD1 identical over 8 bases. This CDR3 is built from 15 residues. The J segment lost 5 bases and the V segment lost 7 bases, leaving 10 bases of the junction unmatched. CDR3 region: CASKKDREIDQPQHF. CDR3 sequence (DNA): TGTGCCAGCAAAAAGGACAGGGAAATAGATCAGCCCCAGCATTTT.

The gene calls are TRBV12-3 or TRBV12-4 and TRBJ2-1; D is unclear. Trimming left V 3 bases short and J 6 bases short, with 9 bases between. This CDR3 has 13 residues. This CDR3 is CASSFWLRNEQFF. In nucleotides, the CDR3 is TGTGCCAGCAGTTTCTGGCTCCGCAATGAGCAGTTCTTC.

This clonotype has a handful of counts. CDR3 region: CASSAGGTGANVLTF. CDR3 sequence (DNA): TGTGCCAGCAGTGCCGGGGGAACTGGGGCCAACGTCCTGACTTTC. The chain joins TRBV12-3 or TRBV12-4 to TRBJ2-6; maybe TRBD2 (6 bases). V was pared by 5 bases and J by 2 bases, with 10 bases between. The CDR3 loop spans 15 amino acids.

In its sample, this clonotype was seen a few times. This chain connects TRBV19 to TRBJ2-7; D uncertain. The CDR3 totals 14 residues. Germline V CDR1 and CDR2: LNHDA, SQIVND (reference sequence). The V and J ends lost 8 bases and 2 bases respectively, with 16 bases between them. CDR3 in DNA: TGTGCCAGTGGAAAGGAACTACAAGCCTACGAGCAGTACTTC. It translates to CASGKELQAYEQYF. Full variable domain (outside the CDR3, taken from reference TRBV19 and TRBJ2-7): DGGITQSPKYLFRKEGQNVTLSCEQNLNHDAMYWYRQDPGQGLRLIYYSQIVNDFQKGDIAEGYSVSREKKESFPLTVTSAQKNPTAFYLCASGKELQAYEQYFGPGTRLTVT.

The rearrangement links TRBV27 to TRBJ2-7, with TRBD2 matching 16 bases. The germline CDR1 and CDR2 sequences are MNHEY and SMNVEV (reference sequence). With V trimmed by 6 bases and J by 3 bases, 14 bases remained unmatched. The CDR3 spans 19 residues. The CDR3 protein is CASRLIGTSGRAGYYEQYF. CDR3 DNA: TGTGCCAGCAGGCTCATCGGGACTAGCGGGAGGGCCGGGTACTACGAGCAGTACTTC.

This chain uses TRBV20-1 with TRBJ1-5; TRBD1 is a possible D gene (5 bases). This CDR3 contains 13 residues. Germline V CDR1 and CDR2: DFQATT, SNEGSKA (reference sequence). Between the trimmed V and J ends, which lost 3 bases and 6 bases, there was a span of 12 bases. The DNA of the CDR3 is TGCAGTGCTAGTCGGGGGGGTGTTCAGCCCCAGCATTTT. Residues: CSASRGGVQPQHF.

This clonotype was counted a few times. The chain employs TRBV12-3 or TRBV12-4 and TRBJ2-7; unclear D gene. Trimming pared 7 bases from V and 4 bases from J, leaving 5 bases between. The CDR3 is 10 amino acids. The CDR3 sequence: CASKGYEQYF. The CDR3, as DNA: TGTGCCAGCAAGGGTTACGAGCAGTACTTC.